The present T cell receptor beta chain was sequenced within a study of response to subunit inactivated influenza vaccine. Regarding the study as a whole: T cells newly recruited by each seasonal influenza vaccination are few, the authors suggested.

Between the trimmed V and J ends, which lost 3 bases and 4 bases, there was a span of 13 bases. The CDR3 is 14 residues long. Germline V gene lookup returns CDR1 SGHRS and CDR2 YFSETQ. This clonotype was counted many times. What it binds is not known. TCRdb re-analysed the RT-PCR reads in MiXCR, keeping a single row per CDR3 protein. Altogether more than 400,000 distinct CDR3 sequences are present, 6.5% to 8% being singletons, with the ten largest covering 10% to 15%. This specimen was PBMCs from blood, taken 23 months after vaccination. The chain uses TRBV5-1 and TRBJ1-2; possibly TRBD1 for D (6 bases). The receptor's source is a man aged 45 to 70 who received an inactivated influenza vaccine. In DNA form, the CDR3 reads TGCGCCAGCAGCTCGGAGACAGGAGCCTATGGCTACACCTTC. It codes for CASSSETGAYGYTF. Combining the CDR3 with reference TRBV5-1 and TRBJ1-2 gives the whole variable domain KAGVTQTPRYLIKTRGQQVTLSCSPISGHRSVSWYQQTPGQGLQFLFEYFSETQRNKGNFPGRFSGRQFSNSRSEMNVSTLELGDSALYLCASSSETGAYGYTFGSGTRLTVV.